The 32 T cell receptor beta chains below come from one sample, sequenced in a study of relationships among human T cell subsets. Pooled CD4+ and CD8+ T cells were bead-selected with anti-CD45RA to get naive and transitional cells. TCR alpha and beta CDR3s were amplified from mRNA by semiquantitative ARM-PCR. Exponential amplification used communal superprimers after tagged nested gene-specific primers in ARM-PCR. TCRdb independently ran MiXCR on the multiplex PCR reads; one entry per CDR3 protein. Among 7,000 or so distinct CDR3 sequences, 55% to 75% were seen once, and the ten largest hold around half. Sequenced input: naive and transitional (CD45RA+) T cells sorted from blood. These TCRs come from a man aged 35 to 55 in good health.

The V gene is TRBV29-1, the J gene TRBJ2-1; D is perhaps TRBD1 or TRBD2 (5 bases each). V was cut by 0 bases and J by 0 bases, with 12 bases left in between. The CDR3 runs 16 residues. Germline V gene data show CDR1 as SQVTM and CDR2 as ANQGSEA. CDR3 DNA sequence: TGCAGCGTTGAAGATCCGGAGAGGGGCTCCTACAATGAGCAGTTCTTC. Translation: CSVEDPERGSYNEQFF.

The V call is TRBV28, the J call TRBJ2-7; D is undetermined. Between the trimmed V and J ends, which lost 6 bases and 2 bases, there was a span of 11 bases. The CDR3 loop spans 13 amino acids. Germline CDR1 MDHEN, CDR2 SYDVKM. The CDR3, as DNA: TGTGCCAGCAGCACAACAGCTACCTACGAGCAGTACTTC. Translating gives CASSTTATYEQYF.

The chain uses TRBV28 and TRBJ2-5; D gene uncertain. The V and J ends lost 7 bases and 4 bases respectively, with 16 bases between them. Germline assignment: CDR1 MDHEN and CDR2 SYDVKM. This CDR3 comprises 14 residues. CDR3 sequence reads: CASNYLRLGETQYF. CDR3 DNA sequence: TGTGCCAGCAATTATCTCCGACTGGGAGAGACCCAGTACTTC.

The rearrangement joins TRBV14 to TRBJ1-1; TRBD1 might be the D (5 bases). Trimming took 5 bases from V and 8 from J, leaving 15 bases between them. Germline CDR1 and CDR2: SGHDN and FVKESK. CDR3 length: 13 residues. The CDR3 sequence is CASSSGIRSEAFF. The CDR3 bases are TGTGCCAGCAGCTCAGGGATTCGAAGCGAAGCTTTCTTT.

V and J are TRBV12-3 or TRBV12-4 and TRBJ2-1; 12 bases line up with TRBD2. The CDR3 extends over 16 amino acids. V was clipped by 2 bases and J by 10 bases; unmatched bases: 9. CDR3 nucleotide sequence: TGTGCCAGCAGTTTATGGGGGACTAGCGGGCTAGGGGAGCAGTTCTTC. This translates into CASSLWGTSGLGEQFF.

By frequency in the sample, this clonotype is medium-sized. The gene calls are TRBV7-6 and TRBJ2-7, with 10 nucleotides matching TRBD2. V trimming: 2 bases; J trimming: 7 bases; junction bases outside the gene matches: 5. In germline, CDR1 is SGHVS, CDR2 FNYEAQ. This CDR3 comprises 14 residues. The CDR3 DNA sequence: TGTGCCAGCAGCTTATCTAGCGGGAGTGGAGAGCAGTACTTC. Amino acid sequence: CASSLSSGSGEQYF.

The chain is built from TRBV6-1 and TRBJ2-7, with D unclear. The CDR3 has 13 residues. Trimming left V 3 bases short and J 7 bases short, with 13 bases between. Germline V gene lookup returns CDR1 MNHNS and CDR2 SASEGT. The CDR3 protein is CASSESSLREQYF. As DNA, the CDR3 is TGTGCCAGCAGTGAGTCCAGTCTACGAGAGCAGTACTTC.

This clonotype showed up just a few times. The junction does not match germline at one end; this may be a read error. The genes are TRBV25-1 and TRBJ2-3, with D possibly called TRBD1 or TRBD2 (6 bases each). The germline V gene encodes CDR1 MGHDK and CDR2 SYGVNS. This CDR3 comprises 19 residues. This chain's CDR3 is CASSEFTGRGVRTTDTQYF. CDR3 nucleotide sequence: TGCGCCAGCAGTGAATTCACGGGAAGGGGGGTCCGCACCACAGATACGCAGTATTTT.

V usage is TRBV7-9 and J usage is TRBJ2-1, with D hard to call. The CDR3 contains 13 residues. Germline CDR1 reads SEHNR; CDR2 reads FQNEAQ (reference sequence). The V and J ends lost 1 base and 8 bases respectively, with 9 bases between them. CDR3 DNA sequence: TGTGCCAGCAGCTTAGGGGTCTTGTATGAGCAGTTCTTC. It codes for CASSLGVLYEQFF.

The chain employs TRBV20-1 and TRBJ1-2, with D tentatively TRBD1 (5 bases). The germline V gene has CDR1 DFQATT and CDR2 SNEGSKA (reference sequence). The length of the CDR3 is 14 residues. V lost 3 bases and J 1 base, leaving 12 bases between the germline ends. The CDR3 protein is CSASGAGNNYGYTF. The CDR3 DNA reads as TGCAGTGCTAGCGGGGCAGGGAATAACTATGGCTACACCTTC.

The sample holds a few counts of this clonotype. This chain connects TRBV4-1 to TRBJ1-5; the D is unclear. The CDR3 length is 12 residues. V gave up 0 bases and J gave up 10 bases, with 7 bases separating them. Germline CDR1 MGHRA, CDR2 YSYEKL. The CDR3 DNA sequence: TGCGCCAGCAGCCAAGAGGTGGGTCCCCAGCATTTT. Amino acids: CASSQEVGPQHF.

J is TRBJ2-1 and V is TRBV28, with D possibly matching TRBD2 (5 bases). The CDR3 covers 16 residues. Germline V gives CDR1 MDHEN, CDR2 SYDVKM. Trimming took 3 bases from V and 0 from J, leaving 12 bases between them. This CDR3 reads CASSLERLSSYNEQFF. For the CDR3, the DNA is TGTGCCAGCAGTTTGGAGCGGCTGAGCTCCTACAATGAGCAGTTCTTC.

J is TRBJ1-1 and V is TRBV2; no firm D call. The CDR3 has 13 amino acids. V shed 8 bases and J shed 4 bases, with 14 bases lying between them. CDR1 is SNHLY, CDR2 FYNNEI, per germline. This CDR3 reads CASVGGLGTEAFF. The CDR3 DNA is TGTGCCAGCGTCGGAGGTTTGGGCACTGAAGCTTTCTTT. The full variable domain, with the rest looked up from reference TRBV2 and TRBJ1-1, is EPEVTQTPSHQVTQMGQEVILRCVPISNHLYFYWYRQILGQKVEFLVSFYNNEISEKSEIFDDQFSVERPDGSNFTLKIRSTKLEDSAMYFCASVGGLGTEAFFGQGTRLTVV.

The V call is TRBV11-2, the J call TRBJ2-5; D is uncertain. V shed 0 bases and J shed 4 bases, with 0 bases lying between them. The CDR3 runs 11 residues. Per germline, CDR1 SGHAT and CDR2 FQNNGV. CDR3 nucleotides: TGTGCCAGCAGCTTAGAAGAGACCCAGTACTTC. Protein sequence: CASSLEETQYF.

The chain joins TRBV13 to TRBJ2-2; 7 bases agree with TRBD1. CDR1 is PRHDT, CDR2 FYEKMQ, per germline (reference sequence). The CDR3 covers 16 residues. V was clipped by 5 bases and J by 3 bases; unmatched bases: 9. The CDR3 here is CASSTPARGYTGELFF. Written as DNA, the CDR3 is TGTGCCAGCAGCACCCCCGCCAGGGGGTACACCGGGGAGCTGTTTTTT.

The sample holds a few counts of this clonotype. This chain joins TRBV7-9 and TRBJ2-1, with D possibly matching TRBD2 (6 bases). V lost 7 bases to trimming and J lost 0 bases, with 10 bases between them. Germline lookup yields CDR1 SEHNR and CDR2 FQNEAQ (reference sequence). The CDR3 is 14 residues long. The DNA of the CDR3 is TGTGCCAGCACCTTTAGCGGCTCCTACAATGAGCAGTTCTTC. Translation: CASTFSGSYNEQFF.

The gene calls are TRBV19 and TRBJ1-1, with D hard to call. V lost 6 bases to trimming and J lost 1 base, with 9 bases between them. Per the germline V gene, CDR1 is LNHDA and CDR2 is SQIVND (reference sequence). This CDR3 comprises 13 residues. The CDR3 DNA reads as TGTGCCAGTAGCTTTACTGCGAACACTGAAGCTTTCTTT. Protein: CASSFTANTEAFF.

The J gene is TRBJ2-1, the V gene TRBV12-3 or TRBV12-4; D unresolved. The CDR3 extends over 12 amino acids. The V and J ends lost 2 bases and 4 bases respectively, with 3 bases between them. The CDR3 region is CASSLQYNEQFF. In DNA, the CDR3 is TGTGCCAGCAGTTTACAATACAATGAGCAGTTCTTC.

The rearrangement links TRBV5-1 to TRBJ1-3; no firm D call. The CDR3 runs 15 residues. Germline-derived CDR1 and CDR2 are SGHRS and YFSETQ. Trimming pared 0 bases from V and 3 bases from J, leaving 10 bases between. Here the CDR3 DNA reads TGCGCCAGCAGCTTGGAATGGGGTGGTGGAAACACCATATATTTT. The encoded protein is CASSLEWGGGNTIYF.

This chain links TRBV6-5 with TRBJ2-1; D gene ambiguous. The CDR3 has 15 residues. Trimming left V 0 bases short and J 6 bases short, with 12 bases between. The germline V gene has CDR1 MNHEY and CDR2 SVGAGI. The DNA of the CDR3 is TGTGCCAGCAGTTACTCCCCCGACTCCGCCAATGAGCAGTTCTTC. Translated: CASSYSPDSANEQFF.

The V call is TRBV11-2, the J call TRBJ2-1, with no clear D. The germline V and J ends were trimmed by 5 bases and 9 bases, with 14 bases remaining between them. This CDR3 spans 13 amino acids. Germline CDR1 and CDR2: SGHAT and FQNNGV. This CDR3 reads CASSPTTVGEQFF. In nucleotides, the CDR3 is TGTGCCAGCAGCCCGACGACCGTCGGTGAGCAGTTCTTC.

This rearrangement joins TRBV10-3 to TRBJ2-7, with a tentative D call TRBD1 (5 bases). The CDR3 covers 14 residues. V lost 3 bases to trimming and J lost 6 bases, with 15 bases between them. Germline lookup yields CDR1 ENHRY and CDR2 SYGVKD. The CDR3 region is CAISELQTAPEQYF. The CDR3 nucleotides read TGTGCCATCAGTGAACTCCAGACAGCTCCCGAGCAGTACTTC.

In this sample, this clonotype turned up a few times. The V and J genes are TRBV3-1 and TRBJ2-1, with 10 bases matching TRBD2. Germline-derived CDR1 and CDR2 are LGHDT and YNNKEL (reference sequence). This CDR3 is built from 18 residues. Trimming cost V 0 bases and J 2 bases; bases outside gene matches: 7. In DNA, the CDR3 is TGTGCCAGCAGCCAAGATCTAGAACTAGCGGGACCCTACAATGAGCAGTTCTTC. Translating gives CASSQDLELAGPYNEQFF.

The rearrangement links TRBV19 to TRBJ2-1, with 9 bases aligning to TRBD1. With V trimmed by 7 bases and J by 6 bases, 13 bases remained unmatched. CDR1 and CDR2 (germline): LNHDA, SQIVND (reference sequence). This CDR3 has 16 residues. CDR3 sequence (DNA): TGTGCCAGTAATTCTGTGAGGACAGGGGTCCTCAATGAGCAGTTCTTC. Protein: CASNSVRTGVLNEQFF.

The V gene is TRBV7-3, the J gene TRBJ2-1; D remains ambiguous. Trimming took off 5 bases at V and 0 bases at J, with 11 bases between the two ends. The CDR3 covers 15 residues. Germline-derived CDR1 and CDR2 are SGHTA and FQGTGA. The CDR3 here is CASSQGYSSYNEQFF. The CDR3 region has the DNA TGTGCCAGCAGCCAAGGGTACAGCTCCTACAATGAGCAGTTCTTC.

The V and J genes are TRBV7-6 and TRBJ2-7; a weak D match, TRBD2 (6 bases). This CDR3 has 15 amino acids. The germline V gene has CDR1 SGHVS and CDR2 FNYEAQ. Trimming took off 2 bases at V and 5 bases at J, with 16 bases between the two ends. The CDR3 here is CASSLKQRSGDEQYF. The CDR3 nucleotides read TGTGCCAGCAGCTTAAAGCAGAGGTCGGGGGACGAGCAGTACTTC.

The rearrangement uses TRBV7-8 and TRBJ2-3; D possibly corresponds to TRBD2 (5 bases). Germline V gene lookup returns CDR1 SGHVS and CDR2 FQNEAQ. This CDR3 is built from 15 residues. The V end lost 4 bases, the J end lost 0 bases, and 11 bases lay between the germline ends. The CDR3 bases are TGTGCCAGCAGCTCGGACTTCCCTAGCACAGATACGCAGTATTTT. Translated, it gives CASSSDFPSTDTQYF.

The chain recombines TRBV5-5 with TRBJ2-7; TRBD2 agrees at 8 bases. The germline V gene encodes CDR1 SGHKS and CDR2 YYEKEE (reference sequence). The junction had 5 bases not matched to a gene; V was cut back by 4 bases and J by 2 bases. There are 14 residues in the CDR3. This CDR3 reads CASSPTSATYEQYF. The CDR3 nucleotides read TGTGCCAGCAGCCCGACTAGCGCGACCTACGAGCAGTACTTC.

The chain's CDR3 is CASRQQGSNYGYTF. CDR3 DNA: TGTGCCAGCAGGCAACAGGGAAGCAACTATGGCTACACCTTC. This chain joins TRBV12-3 or TRBV12-4 and TRBJ1-2, with D maybe TRBD1 (6 bases). V was cut by 6 bases and J by 2 bases, with 13 bases left in between. The CDR3 runs to 14 residues.

J is TRBJ2-5 and V is TRBV6-5; D remains unclear. Per germline, CDR1 MNHEY and CDR2 SVGAGI. Trimming left V 7 bases short and J 4 bases short, with 13 bases between. The CDR3 is 13 amino acids. CDR3 region: CASTEPGPETQYF. Here the CDR3 DNA reads TGTGCCAGCACCGAGCCGGGCCCAGAGACCCAGTACTTC.

A few counts support this clonotype. The chain has TRBV28 and TRBJ2-3, with 9 positions matching TRBD2. J was trimmed by 0 bases and V by 9 bases; bases with no gene match: 4. Germline-derived CDR1 and CDR2 are MDHEN and SYDVKM. The CDR3 has 14 amino acids. CDR3 protein: CASITSGSTDTQYF. For the CDR3, the DNA is TGTGCCAGTATAACTAGCGGGAGCACAGATACGCAGTATTTT. Full variable domain (rest looked up from reference TRBV28 and TRBJ2-3): DVKVTQSSRYLVKRTGEKVFLECVQDMDHENMFWYRQDPGLGLRLIYFSYDVKMKEKGDIPEGYSVSREKKERFSLILESASTNQTSMYLCASITSGSTDTQYFGPGTRLTVL.

This chain connects TRBV6-5 to TRBJ2-7; 7 bases align to TRBD1. Germline CDR1 MNHEY, CDR2 SVGAGI. The CDR3 has 15 residues. The V and J ends lost 6 bases and 3 bases, in that order; junction bases with no gene match: 11. CDR3 sequence reads: CASSSPTTGIYEQYF. The CDR3 coding sequence is TGTGCCAGCAGCTCACCCACGACAGGGATCTACGAGCAGTACTTC.